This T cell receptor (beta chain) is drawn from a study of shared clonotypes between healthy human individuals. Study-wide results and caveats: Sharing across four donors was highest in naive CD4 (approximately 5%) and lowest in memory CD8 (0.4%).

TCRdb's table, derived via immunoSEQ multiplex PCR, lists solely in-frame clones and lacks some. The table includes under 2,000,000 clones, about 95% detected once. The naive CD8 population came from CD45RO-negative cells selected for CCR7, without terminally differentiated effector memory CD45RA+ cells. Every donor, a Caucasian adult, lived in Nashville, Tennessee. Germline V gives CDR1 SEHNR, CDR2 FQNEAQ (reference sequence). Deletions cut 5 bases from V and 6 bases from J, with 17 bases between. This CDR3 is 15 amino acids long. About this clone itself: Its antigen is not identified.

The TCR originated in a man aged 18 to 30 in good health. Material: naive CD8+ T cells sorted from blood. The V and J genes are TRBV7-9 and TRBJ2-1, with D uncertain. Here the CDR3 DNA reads TGTGCCAGCAGCCCCGGGCAGGCGCCATTCAATGAGCAGTTCTTC. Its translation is CASSPGQAPFNEQFF.